This entry lists 22 T cell receptor beta chains sequenced from one sample in a study of cytomegalovirus exposure and HLA in healthy donors. The PCR made use of 60 Vbeta and 13 Jbeta primers. The method was immunoSEQ multiplex PCR; TCRdb's version includes in-frame clones alone and lacks a portion of them. The sample lists 190,000 or so clones; approximately 83% were seen once. Sequences were obtained from PBMCs. These TCRs come from a boy aged 2 to 10 in good health and CMV-seronegative.

The chain has TRBV6-1 and TRBJ1-2; unclear D gene. Looked up from germline, CDR1 is MNHNS and CDR2 is SASEGT. CDR3 length: 12 residues. Trimming pared 0 bases from V and 8 bases from J, leaving 7 bases between. Written as DNA, the CDR3 is TGTGCCAGCAGTGAAGCCGCTAAAGGCTACACCTTC. It translates to CASSEAAKGYTF.

The V gene is TRBV2, the J gene TRBJ2-1, with 7 bases matching TRBD1. With V trimmed by 6 bases and J by 10 bases, 15 bases remained unmatched. Germline CDR1 and CDR2: SNHLY and FYNNEI. This CDR3 is 15 amino acids long. CDR3 DNA sequence: TGTGCCAGCAGACTTGACAAGGGTATACAGGGGGAGCAGTTCTTC. This codes for CASRLDKGIQGEQFF.

CDR3 coding DNA: TGTGCCAGCAGCTTAGACCTCTTCGGGGATCAGCCCCAGCATTTT. Translation: CASSLDLFGDQPQHF. The V gene is TRBV7-2, the J gene TRBJ1-5; D is uncertain. Trimming cost V 1 base and J 5 bases, with 12 bases left between them. Germline CDR1 is SGHTA and CDR2 is FQGNSA. The CDR3 extends over 15 amino acids.

This clone turned up a few times. Other DNA variants within this sample encode the same CDR3. The chain links TRBV19 to TRBJ1-1; D is uncertain. The germline CDR1 and CDR2 sequences are LNHDA and SQIVND (reference sequence). V lost 3 bases and J 3 bases, leaving 8 bases between the germline ends. The CDR3 is 13 residues long. The CDR3 sequence: CASSIRRDTEAFF. The CDR3 region has the DNA TGTGCCAGTAGTATTCGTCGAGACACTGAAGCTTTCTTT.

This chain links TRBV6-4 with TRBJ2-7; tentatively, D is TRBD1 (6 bases). This CDR3 has 14 residues. The germline V gene has CDR1 MRHNA and CDR2 SNTAGT. V was trimmed by 2 bases and J by 1 base, leaving 9 bases between them. CDR3 loop: CASSDVGTSYEQYF. The CDR3 nucleotides are TGTGCCAGCAGTGACGTGGGGACATCCTACGAGCAGTACTTC.

This chain uses TRBV7-3 with TRBJ2-7; D remains ambiguous. CDR1 and CDR2 from the germline V gene are SGHTA and FQGTGA. The CDR3 has 8 residues. Trimming shortened V by 11 bases and J by 4 bases, and 3 bases separated the two germline ends. The CDR3 region has the DNA TGTGCCCTTTACGAGCAGTACTTC. Its translation is CALYEQYF.

The table lists this clone with a few counts. V usage is TRBV7-2 and J usage is TRBJ1-5; no firm D call. Germline V gene data show CDR1 as SGHTA and CDR2 as FQGNSA. Trimming pared 2 bases from V and 1 base from J, leaving 12 bases between. The CDR3 runs to 16 residues. In DNA, the CDR3 is TGTGCCAGCAGCTTAATTTATCGAGAGAGCAATCAGCCCCAGCATTTT. Translating it yields CASSLIYRESNQPQHF. Filled out from reference TRBV7-2 and TRBJ1-5, the complete variable domain reads GAGVSQSPSNKVTEKGKDVELRCDPISGHTALYWYRQSLGQGLEFLIYFQGNSAPDKSGLPSDRFSAERTGGSVSTLTIQRTQQEDSAVYLCASSLIYRESNQPQHFGDGTRLSIL.

This clone was observed a single time. CDR3 in DNA: TGCAGCGTTCGCAGGGGAAGCAATGAAAAACTGTTTTTT. Residues: CSVRRGSNEKLFF. The V call is TRBV29-1, the J call TRBJ1-4; D may be TRBD1 (6 bases). CDR1 and CDR2 from the germline V gene are SQVTM and ANQGSEA. The V gene lost 5 bases and the J gene lost 5 bases, with 12 bases spanning the gap. There are 13 residues in the CDR3.

The rearrangement joins TRBV4-2 to TRBJ1-1, with D perhaps matching TRBD1 (5 bases). V was trimmed by 7 bases and J by 4 bases, leaving 28 bases between them. The CDR3 is 18 amino acids. Germline CDR1 and CDR2: LGHNA and YNFKEQ. CDR3 nucleotide sequence: TGTGCCAGCACGCCCACCGGCCGGATAAGGGGCCGCTTCACTGAAGCTTTCTTT. It codes for CASTPTGRIRGRFTEAFF.

V gene TRBV19 combines with J gene TRBJ1-2, with D tentatively TRBD1 (6 bases). The V end lost 5 bases, the J end lost 7 bases, and 11 bases lay between the germline ends. This CDR3 comprises 12 residues. Germline lookup yields CDR1 LNHDA and CDR2 SQIVND (reference sequence). CDR3 in amino acids: CASSRTEGGYTF. The CDR3 DNA is TGTGCCAGTAGTCGGACAGAGGGTGGCTACACCTTC.

This clone has only a few counts. The chain combines TRBV4-3 with TRBJ1-6; D uncertain. The CDR3 contains 16 residues. The V and J ends lost 0 bases and 0 bases respectively, with 6 bases between them. In germline, CDR1 is LGHNA, CDR2 YSLEER. The CDR3 DNA reads as TGCGCCAGCAGCCAAGAGGCCCGCTCCTATAATTCACCCCTCCACTTT. Protein: CASSQEARSYNSPLHF.

A few counts support this clone. The chain combines TRBV7-2 with TRBJ2-7, with D tentatively TRBD2 (5 bases). V dropped 3 bases and J dropped 0 bases, with 6 bases sitting between them. This CDR3 region has 13 residues. Per germline, CDR1 SGHTA and CDR2 FQGNSA. The CDR3 bases are TGTGCCAGCAGCTTCGGGATCTCCTACGAGCAGTACTTC. Its translation: CASSFGISYEQYF.

This sequence joins TRBV7-2 and TRBJ2-3, with D maybe TRBD2 (6 bases). Trimming stripped 1 base from V and 3 bases from J, with 17 bases between. Germline CDR1 SGHTA, CDR2 FQGNSA. CDR3 size: 17 residues. The CDR3 region is CASSLVGGARWTDTQYF. CDR3 nucleotide sequence: TGTGCCAGCAGCTTAGTCGGAGGGGCTAGGTGGACAGATACGCAGTATTTT.

This clone appeared a single time. The V and J genes are TRBV6-1 and TRBJ2-7, with TRBD1 identical over 7 bases. CDR3 length equals 14 residues. Germline V gene sequence: CDR1 MNHNS, CDR2 SASEGT. V lost 6 bases, J lost 0 bases, and 5 bases stayed unmatched. The CDR3 bases are TGTGCCAGCAGGCGGGCAGGGGGCTCCTACGAGCAGTACTTC. Protein sequence: CASRRAGGSYEQYF.

This chain links TRBV7-2 with TRBJ1-6; tentatively, D is TRBD1 (6 bases). V lost 5 bases and J lost 8, with 13 bases in between. CDR3 size: 14 residues. Germline assignment: CDR1 SGHTA and CDR2 FQGNSA. This CDR3 reads CASSPQGDYSPLHF. CDR3 bases: TGTGCCAGCAGCCCACAGGGTGATTATTCACCCCTCCACTTT.

The V and J genes are TRBV6-5 and TRBJ1-1, with 12 bases lining up with TRBD1. J lost 5 bases, V lost 8 bases, and 9 bases had no gene match. The CDR3 consists of 15 residues. Germline CDR1 MNHEY, CDR2 SVGAGI. CDR3 nucleotide sequence: TGTGCCAGCCTCTCCCGGGACAGGGGGCTGACTGAAGCTTTCTTT. Translating gives CASLSRDRGLTEAFF.

The J gene is TRBJ2-3, the V gene TRBV7-8; 7 bases match TRBD2. This CDR3 contains 12 residues. Trimming at V came to 9 bases and at J to 2 bases, leaving 2 bases not matched to a gene. The germline gives CDR1 SGHVS, CDR2 FQNEAQ. CDR3 nucleotide sequence: TGTGCCAGTGCGGGGGACACAGATACGCAGTATTTT. This encodes CASAGDTDTQYF.

This clone was seen a few times. The chain is built from TRBV6-6 and TRBJ2-1; D gene uncertain. Germline CDR1 and CDR2: MNHNY and SVGAGI (reference sequence). V lost 6 bases and J 8 bases, leaving 14 bases between the germline ends. This CDR3 is 13 amino acids long. The CDR3 here is CASRQPGADEQFF. DNA of the CDR3: TGTGCCAGCAGACAACCGGGTGCCGATGAGCAGTTCTTC.

The chain couples TRBV5-4 to TRBJ1-6; TRBD1 matches at 7 bases. The CDR3 totals 15 residues. In germline, CDR1 is SGHNT, CDR2 YYREEE (reference sequence). The trim removed 4 bases at V and 12 bases at J, leaving 13 bases unmatched. The CDR3 DNA sequence: TGTGCCAGCAGCATTATAGACAGGGAGAGAGGACCCCTCCACTTT. Protein: CASSIIDRERGPLHF.

The chain links TRBV7-2 to TRBJ2-7; weak D call: TRBD2 (6 bases). V lost 1 base and J 4 bases, leaving 11 bases between the germline ends. CDR3 length: 14 residues. Germline CDR1 reads SGHTA; CDR2 reads FQGNSA. CDR3 nucleotide sequence: TGTGCCAGCAGCTTAGAGGGACTGGGGTACGAGCAGTACTTC. It specifies CASSLEGLGYEQYF.

The gene calls are TRBV4-1 and TRBJ1-1, with TRBD1 matching over 9 bases. The junction had 6 bases not matched to a gene; V was cut back by 4 bases and J by 6 bases. The CDR3 consists of 14 residues. CDR1 is MGHRA and CDR2 is YSYEKL in the germline V gene. The CDR3 DNA reads as TGCGCCAGCAGCCGACCTGGACAGGGGCCTGAAGCTTTCTTT. Translated: CASSRPGQGPEAFF.

The chain links TRBV6-4 to TRBJ1-2, with TRBD1 as a possible D gene (5 bases). Germline assignment: CDR1 MRHNA and CDR2 SNTAGT. The CDR3 loop spans 13 amino acids. Trimming pared 8 bases from V and 8 bases from J, leaving 18 bases between. The CDR3 nucleotides are TGTGCCAGCGCGTGGCAGGGCTTCAAAGGCTACACCTTC. It translates to CASAWQGFKGYTF.